The 19 T cell receptor beta chains presented below share a single source sample, sequenced in a study of blood T cell repertoires in COVID-19. The protocol was immunoSEQ multiplex PCR, while the TCRdb copy is restricted to in-frame clones and leaves out a portion. This table holds just over 150,000 clones, 88% found once. The sample comprised PBMCs or T cells enriched from blood (not recorded which). The source is a woman between 50 and 59 years old who had recovered from COVID-19.

V and J are TRBV4-3 and TRBJ2-7; TRBD2 might be the D (6 bases). Germline V gives CDR1 LGHNA, CDR2 YSLEER. The CDR3 consists of 14 residues. Trimming stripped 0 bases from V and 4 bases from J, with 10 bases between. The CDR3 DNA follows: TGCGCCAGCAGCCAAGAACTAGCTCTATACGAGCAGTACTTC. Residues: CASSQELALYEQYF.

This clone was recorded only once. The V and J genes are TRBV3-1 (or the pseudogene TRBV3-2) and TRBJ1-5, with 9 bases that match TRBD1. Germline V gene sequence: CDR1 LGHDT, CDR2 YNNKEL (reference sequence). CDR3 size: 18 residues. V lost 4 bases and J lost 1; bases outside the gene matches: 11. The CDR3, as DNA: TGTGCCAGCAGCCCGTACCCCCGGGACAGGGACAGCAATCAGCCCCAGCATTTT. This codes for CASSPYPRDRDSNQPQHF.

The genes are TRBV10-1 and TRBJ1-1; a possible D gene is TRBD1 (5 bases). Between the trimmed V and J ends, which lost 5 bases and 0 bases, there was a span of 10 bases. Germline V gene lookup returns CDR1 WNHNN and CDR2 SYGVQD (reference sequence). The CDR3 runs to 14 residues. CDR3 protein: CASSPRALNTEAFF. Here the CDR3 DNA reads TGCGCCAGCAGTCCCAGGGCCTTGAACACTGAAGCTTTCTTT.

The rearrangement joins TRBV7-6 to TRBJ1-1, with D uncertain. The germline CDR1 and CDR2 sequences are SGHVS and FNYEAQ. The length of the CDR3 is 15 residues. V lost 5 bases and J lost 0, with 13 bases in between. The CDR3 protein is CASSAEGYMNTEAFF. CDR3 bases: TGTGCCAGCAGCGCGGAAGGCTACATGAACACTGAAGCTTTCTTT.

CDR3 DNA: TGTGCCAGCAGCTTAGGGGAAATCACCGGGGAGCTGTTTTTT. Translating it yields CASSLGEITGELFF. The V gene is TRBV5-4, the J gene TRBJ2-2, with D tentatively TRBD1 (5 bases). The CDR3 loop spans 14 amino acids. Deletions cut 2 bases from V and 4 bases from J, with 9 bases between. Per the germline V gene, CDR1 is SGHNT and CDR2 is YYREEE (reference sequence).

V gene TRBV27 combines with J gene TRBJ1-6, with D perhaps TRBD1 (6 bases). The length of the CDR3 is 15 residues. With 7 bases removed from V and 7 bases from J, the gap between germline ends came to 17 bases. Germline V gene sequence: CDR1 MNHEY, CDR2 SMNVEV (reference sequence). CDR3 bases: TGTGCCAGCACCCCCGGGGGGCAGAGAAATTCACCCCTCCACTTT. Residues: CASTPGGQRNSPLHF.

This CDR3 is CASWGGENTEAFF. The CDR3 DNA is TGTGCCAGCTGGGGCGGGGAGAACACTGAAGCTTTCTTT. This chain uses TRBV6-5 with TRBJ1-1, with a weak D call TRBD1 (5 bases). Trimming removed 8 bases from V and 1 base from J, with 11 bases in between. The CDR3 has 13 amino acids. Germline CDR1 reads MNHEY; CDR2 reads SVGAGI.

As concerns this clone: Different DNA sequences within this sample yield the same CDR3. The rearrangement uses TRBV5-1 and TRBJ2-5, with TRBD1 matching over 7 bases. The trim removed 2 bases at V and 3 bases at J, leaving 1 base unmatched. The CDR3 runs to 13 residues. CDR1 SGHRS and CDR2 YFSETQ come from the germline V gene. The CDR3 sequence: CASSFQGEETQYF. DNA of the CDR3: TGCGCCAGCAGCTTCCAGGGGGAAGAGACCCAGTACTTC. Variable domain in full (rest from reference TRBV5-1 and TRBJ2-5): KAGVTQTPRYLIKTRGQQVTLSCSPISGHRSVSWYQQTPGQGLQFLFEYFSETQRNKGNFPGRFSGRQFSNSRSEMNVSTLELGDSALYLCASSFQGEETQYFGPGTRLLVL.

The chain uses TRBV2 and TRBJ2-2; possible D gene TRBD2, 6 bases. This CDR3 comprises 16 residues. With 5 bases removed from V and 5 bases from J, the gap between germline ends came to 18 bases. The germline CDR1 and CDR2 sequences are SNHLY and FYNNEI. The CDR3 DNA is TGTGCCAGCAGTTTTGGTAGACTAGGCGAAACCGGGGAGCTGTTTTTT. This gives the protein CASSFGRLGETGELFF.

This chain connects TRBV2 to TRBJ2-6; no firm D call. The germline V and J ends were trimmed by 0 bases and 12 bases, with 9 bases remaining between them. The CDR3 has 13 residues. Germline CDR1 reads SNHLY; CDR2 reads FYNNEI. Here the CDR3 reads CASSEAPSRVLTF. The CDR3 DNA reads as TGTGCCAGCAGTGAAGCCCCTTCCCGCGTCCTGACTTTC.

J is TRBJ2-2 and V is TRBV7-2; 8 nucleotides match TRBD2. The CDR3 covers 19 residues. CDR1 SGHTA and CDR2 FQGNSA come from the germline V gene. V dropped 1 base and J dropped 5; count of bases not matched to a gene: 15. CDR3 loop: CASSLGPRGGRFMTGELFF. The CDR3 DNA is TGTGCCAGCAGCTTAGGACCTCGGGGGGGCCGATTCATGACCGGGGAGCTGTTTTTT.

A few counts support this clone. The V gene is TRBV4-2, the J gene TRBJ1-2; D ambiguous. Germline loops: CDR1 LGHNA, CDR2 YNFKEQ. This CDR3 has 15 amino acids. V lost 0 bases and J 2 bases, leaving 10 bases between the germline ends. The CDR3 region is CASSQDRAGNYGYTF. The CDR3 coding sequence is TGTGCCAGCAGCCAAGATAGGGCGGGGAACTATGGCTACACCTTC.

This sequence joins TRBV6-5 and TRBJ1-5; D ambiguous. Germline CDR1 is MNHEY and CDR2 is SVGAGI. The CDR3 sequence is 13 residues long. Trimming left V 3 bases short and J 11 bases short, with 14 bases between. CDR3 region: CASSYTVLDAQHF. The CDR3 DNA reads as TGTGCCAGCAGTTATACGGTGCTAGACGCCCAGCATTTT.

CDR3 sequence reads: CASGDRGNTEAFF. The DNA of the CDR3 is TGTGCCAGCGGGGACAGGGGCAATACTGAAGCTTTCTTT. The chain employs TRBV6-5 and TRBJ1-1, with 10 nucleotides matching TRBD1. Germline-derived CDR1 and CDR2 are MNHEY and SVGAGI. The CDR3 is 13 residues long. With 8 bases clipped from V and 5 bases from J, the junction kept 5 bases outside the gene matches.

DNA of the CDR3: TGTGCCACCAGCACGAGAGAGGAGGGGGGGTGGTTAGCCAAAAACATTCAGTACTTC. Encoded protein: CATSTREEGGWLAKNIQYF. This chain connects TRBV15 to TRBJ2-4; maybe TRBD2 (7 bases). Per the germline V gene, CDR1 is LNHNV and CDR2 is YYDKDF (reference sequence). The CDR3 extends over 19 amino acids. V was pared by 4 bases and J by 0 bases, with 22 bases between.

This chain joins TRBV11-3 and TRBJ2-1; tentatively, D is TRBD1 (6 bases). This CDR3 region has 15 residues. CDR1 is SGHNT and CDR2 is YENEEA in the germline V gene. The V end lost 5 bases, the J end lost 4 bases, and 15 bases lay between the germline ends. For the CDR3, the DNA is TGTGCCAGCAGCGTATCCGGGACACCTTACAATGAGCAGTTCTTC. It yields the protein CASSVSGTPYNEQFF. Combining the CDR3 with reference TRBV11-3 and TRBJ2-1 gives the whole variable domain EAGVVQSPRYKIIEKKQPVAFWCNPISGHNTLYWYLQNLGQGPELLIRYENEEAVDDSQLPKDRFSAERLKGVDSTLKIQPAELGDSAVYLCASSVSGTPYNEQFFGPGTRLTVL.

The chain links TRBV3-1 (or the pseudogene TRBV3-2) to TRBJ2-1; TRBD2 might be the D (5 bases). The CDR3 runs to 12 residues. In germline, CDR1 is LGHDT, CDR2 YNNKEL (reference sequence). V lost 4 bases and J 7 bases, leaving 8 bases between the germline ends. The CDR3 DNA reads as TGTGCCAGCAGCCCCGGGGAGAATGAGCAGTTCTTC. Its translation: CASSPGENEQFF.

V gene TRBV11-3 combines with J gene TRBJ2-2; D may be TRBD1 (5 bases). V was trimmed by 1 base and J by 4 bases, leaving 7 bases between them. Germline V CDR1 and CDR2: SGHNT, YENEEA. The CDR3 extends over 14 amino acids. As DNA, the CDR3 is TGTGCCAGCAGCTTAGCTGGGGCCACCGGGGAGCTGTTTTTT. Translated, it gives CASSLAGATGELFF. Based on the CDR3 plus reference TRBV11-3 and TRBJ2-2, the full variable domain is EAGVVQSPRYKIIEKKQPVAFWCNPISGHNTLYWYLQNLGQGPELLIRYENEEAVDDSQLPKDRFSAERLKGVDSTLKIQPAELGDSAVYLCASSLAGATGELFFGEGSRLTVL.

This sequence joins TRBV7-9 and TRBJ2-7; TRBD1 matches at 9 bases. From germline, CDR1 is SEHNR and CDR2 FQNEAQ (reference sequence). Germline trimming cut 5 bases from V and 2 bases from J; bases unmatched to any gene: 10. The CDR3 covers 16 residues. The CDR3 loop is CASSLRSGTGTYEQYF. The CDR3, as DNA: TGTGCCAGCAGCCTAAGATCCGGGACAGGGACCTACGAGCAGTACTTC.